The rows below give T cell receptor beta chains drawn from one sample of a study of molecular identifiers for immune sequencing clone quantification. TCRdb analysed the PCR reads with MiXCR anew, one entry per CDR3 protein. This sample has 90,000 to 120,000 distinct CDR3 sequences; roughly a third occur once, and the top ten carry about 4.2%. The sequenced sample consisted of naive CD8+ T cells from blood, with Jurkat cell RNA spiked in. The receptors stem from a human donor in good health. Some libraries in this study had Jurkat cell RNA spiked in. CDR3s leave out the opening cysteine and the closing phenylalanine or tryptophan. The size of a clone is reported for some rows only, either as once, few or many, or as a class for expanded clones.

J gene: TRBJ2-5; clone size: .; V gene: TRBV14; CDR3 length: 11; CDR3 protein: ASSQWGTETQY
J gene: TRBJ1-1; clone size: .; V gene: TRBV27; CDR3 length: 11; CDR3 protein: ASWDRGYTEAF
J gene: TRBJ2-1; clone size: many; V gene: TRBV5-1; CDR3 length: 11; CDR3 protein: ASSLAEGPEQF
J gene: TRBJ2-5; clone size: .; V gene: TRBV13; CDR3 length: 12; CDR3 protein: ASSLDSRGETQY
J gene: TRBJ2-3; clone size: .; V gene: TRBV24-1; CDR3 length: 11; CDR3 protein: ATSDPDTDTQY
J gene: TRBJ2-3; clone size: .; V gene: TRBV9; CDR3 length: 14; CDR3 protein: ASSVGSGVPLDTQY
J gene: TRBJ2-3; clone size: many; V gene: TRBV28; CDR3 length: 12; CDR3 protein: ASSFYRGTDTQY
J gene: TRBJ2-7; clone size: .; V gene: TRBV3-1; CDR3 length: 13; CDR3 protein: ASSQEASGGYEQY
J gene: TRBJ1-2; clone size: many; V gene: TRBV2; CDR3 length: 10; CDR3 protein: ARGDSNYGYT
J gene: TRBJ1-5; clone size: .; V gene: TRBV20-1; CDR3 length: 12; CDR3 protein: SAAPDRLDQSQH
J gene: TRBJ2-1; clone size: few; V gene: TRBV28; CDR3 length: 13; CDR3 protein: ASSFYSGGSDEQF
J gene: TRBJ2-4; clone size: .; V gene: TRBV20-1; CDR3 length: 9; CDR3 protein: SAYQGRVQY
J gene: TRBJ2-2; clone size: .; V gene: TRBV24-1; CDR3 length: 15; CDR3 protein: ATSDLPRGPSTGELF
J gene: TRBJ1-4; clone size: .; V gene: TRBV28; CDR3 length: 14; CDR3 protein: ASSLSATGVREKLF
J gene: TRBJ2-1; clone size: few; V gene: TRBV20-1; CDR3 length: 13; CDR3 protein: SATLEPDRGNEQF
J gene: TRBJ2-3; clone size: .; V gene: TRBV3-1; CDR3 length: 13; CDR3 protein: ASSQQRSFTDTQY
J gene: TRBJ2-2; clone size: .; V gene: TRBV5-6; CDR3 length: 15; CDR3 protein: ASSLGASGTNTGELF
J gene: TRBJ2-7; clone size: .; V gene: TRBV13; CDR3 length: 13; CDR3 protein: AGSPGTSGIYEQY
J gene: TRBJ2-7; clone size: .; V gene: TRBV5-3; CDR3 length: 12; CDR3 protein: ASSLSWFPYEQY
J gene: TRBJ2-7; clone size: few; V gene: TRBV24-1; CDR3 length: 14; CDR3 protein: ATSEGGTSVTYEQY
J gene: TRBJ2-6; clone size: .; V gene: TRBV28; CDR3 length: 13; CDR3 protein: ASSFRGSGANVLT
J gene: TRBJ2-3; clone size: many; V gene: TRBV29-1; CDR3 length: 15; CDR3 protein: SVEDETSGRAPDTQY
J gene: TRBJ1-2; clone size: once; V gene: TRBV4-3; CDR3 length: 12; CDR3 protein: ASSQDPGNYVYT
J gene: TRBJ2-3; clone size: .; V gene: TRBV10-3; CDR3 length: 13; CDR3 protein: AISLAGPGTDTQY
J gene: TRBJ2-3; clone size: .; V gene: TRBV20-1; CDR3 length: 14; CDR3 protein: SANSVLAGSTDTQY
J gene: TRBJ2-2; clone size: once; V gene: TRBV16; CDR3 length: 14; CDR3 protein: ASSQTQGRLSGELF
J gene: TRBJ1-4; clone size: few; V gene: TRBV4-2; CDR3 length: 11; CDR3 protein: ASSQVINEKLF
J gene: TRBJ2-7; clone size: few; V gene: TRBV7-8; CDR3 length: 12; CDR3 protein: ASSLGQPSYEQY
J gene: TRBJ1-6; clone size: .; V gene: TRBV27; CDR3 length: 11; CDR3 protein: ASSRGQGSPLH
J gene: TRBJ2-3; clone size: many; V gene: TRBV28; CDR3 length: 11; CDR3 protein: ASSRLAGDTQY
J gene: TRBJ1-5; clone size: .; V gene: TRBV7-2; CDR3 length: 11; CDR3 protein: ASSLLLDRPQH
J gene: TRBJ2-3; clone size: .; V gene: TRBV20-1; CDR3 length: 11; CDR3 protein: SARDYNRDTQY
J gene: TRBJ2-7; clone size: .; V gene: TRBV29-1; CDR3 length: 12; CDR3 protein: SVRLAGVSYEQY
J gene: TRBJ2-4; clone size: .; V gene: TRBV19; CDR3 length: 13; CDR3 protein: ASSIGRGSKNIQY
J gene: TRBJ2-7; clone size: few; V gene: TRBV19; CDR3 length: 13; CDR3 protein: ASSIAGTLSYEQY
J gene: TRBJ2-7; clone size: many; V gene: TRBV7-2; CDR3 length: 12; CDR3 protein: ASSWGVGGYEQY
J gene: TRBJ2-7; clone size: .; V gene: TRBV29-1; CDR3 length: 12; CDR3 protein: SVDSVTGAYEQY
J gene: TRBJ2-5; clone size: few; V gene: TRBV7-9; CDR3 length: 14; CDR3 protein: ASSQNRPQTQETQY
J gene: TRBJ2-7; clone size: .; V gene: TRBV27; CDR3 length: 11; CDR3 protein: ASSLPVGHEQY
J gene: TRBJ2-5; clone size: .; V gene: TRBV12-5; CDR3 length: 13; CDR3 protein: ASGDSTGPLWSQY
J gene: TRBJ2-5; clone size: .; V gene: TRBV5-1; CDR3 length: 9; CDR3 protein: ASSFGTSLY
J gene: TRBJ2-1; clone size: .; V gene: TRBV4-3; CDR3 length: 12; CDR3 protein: ASSQGTGDNEQF
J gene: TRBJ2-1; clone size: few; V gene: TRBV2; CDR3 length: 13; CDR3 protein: ASRELAGGGNEQF
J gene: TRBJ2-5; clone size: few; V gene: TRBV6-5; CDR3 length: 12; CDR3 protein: ASQHPLGQETQY
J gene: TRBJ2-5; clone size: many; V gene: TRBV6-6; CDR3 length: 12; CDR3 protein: ASSYPDLGETQY
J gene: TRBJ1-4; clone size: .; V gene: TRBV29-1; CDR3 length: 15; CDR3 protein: SVEGRAGPATDEKLF
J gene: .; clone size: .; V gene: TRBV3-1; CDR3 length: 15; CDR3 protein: ASSQTLTGASTDTQH
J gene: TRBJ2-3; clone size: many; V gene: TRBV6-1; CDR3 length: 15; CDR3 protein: ASSESLPWGITDTQY
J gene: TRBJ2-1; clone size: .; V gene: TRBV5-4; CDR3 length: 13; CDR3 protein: ASSLYRSSYNEQF
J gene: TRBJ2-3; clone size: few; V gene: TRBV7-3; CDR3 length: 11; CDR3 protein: ASRDGSTDTQY
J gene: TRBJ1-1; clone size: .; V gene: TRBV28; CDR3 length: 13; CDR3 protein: ASSFRGLGSSEAF
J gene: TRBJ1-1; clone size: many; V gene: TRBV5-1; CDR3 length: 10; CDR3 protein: ASRQVNTEAF
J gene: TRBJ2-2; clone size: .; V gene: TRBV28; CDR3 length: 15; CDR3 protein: ASTPPGTGKNTGELL
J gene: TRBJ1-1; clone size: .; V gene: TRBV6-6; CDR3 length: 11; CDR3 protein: AGSEREFTEAF
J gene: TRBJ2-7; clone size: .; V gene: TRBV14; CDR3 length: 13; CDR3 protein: ASSSFSARSYEQY
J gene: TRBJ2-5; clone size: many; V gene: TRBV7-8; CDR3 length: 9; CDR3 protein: ASSPLETQY
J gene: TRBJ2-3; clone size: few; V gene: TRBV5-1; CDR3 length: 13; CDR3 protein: ASSLQISSTDTQY